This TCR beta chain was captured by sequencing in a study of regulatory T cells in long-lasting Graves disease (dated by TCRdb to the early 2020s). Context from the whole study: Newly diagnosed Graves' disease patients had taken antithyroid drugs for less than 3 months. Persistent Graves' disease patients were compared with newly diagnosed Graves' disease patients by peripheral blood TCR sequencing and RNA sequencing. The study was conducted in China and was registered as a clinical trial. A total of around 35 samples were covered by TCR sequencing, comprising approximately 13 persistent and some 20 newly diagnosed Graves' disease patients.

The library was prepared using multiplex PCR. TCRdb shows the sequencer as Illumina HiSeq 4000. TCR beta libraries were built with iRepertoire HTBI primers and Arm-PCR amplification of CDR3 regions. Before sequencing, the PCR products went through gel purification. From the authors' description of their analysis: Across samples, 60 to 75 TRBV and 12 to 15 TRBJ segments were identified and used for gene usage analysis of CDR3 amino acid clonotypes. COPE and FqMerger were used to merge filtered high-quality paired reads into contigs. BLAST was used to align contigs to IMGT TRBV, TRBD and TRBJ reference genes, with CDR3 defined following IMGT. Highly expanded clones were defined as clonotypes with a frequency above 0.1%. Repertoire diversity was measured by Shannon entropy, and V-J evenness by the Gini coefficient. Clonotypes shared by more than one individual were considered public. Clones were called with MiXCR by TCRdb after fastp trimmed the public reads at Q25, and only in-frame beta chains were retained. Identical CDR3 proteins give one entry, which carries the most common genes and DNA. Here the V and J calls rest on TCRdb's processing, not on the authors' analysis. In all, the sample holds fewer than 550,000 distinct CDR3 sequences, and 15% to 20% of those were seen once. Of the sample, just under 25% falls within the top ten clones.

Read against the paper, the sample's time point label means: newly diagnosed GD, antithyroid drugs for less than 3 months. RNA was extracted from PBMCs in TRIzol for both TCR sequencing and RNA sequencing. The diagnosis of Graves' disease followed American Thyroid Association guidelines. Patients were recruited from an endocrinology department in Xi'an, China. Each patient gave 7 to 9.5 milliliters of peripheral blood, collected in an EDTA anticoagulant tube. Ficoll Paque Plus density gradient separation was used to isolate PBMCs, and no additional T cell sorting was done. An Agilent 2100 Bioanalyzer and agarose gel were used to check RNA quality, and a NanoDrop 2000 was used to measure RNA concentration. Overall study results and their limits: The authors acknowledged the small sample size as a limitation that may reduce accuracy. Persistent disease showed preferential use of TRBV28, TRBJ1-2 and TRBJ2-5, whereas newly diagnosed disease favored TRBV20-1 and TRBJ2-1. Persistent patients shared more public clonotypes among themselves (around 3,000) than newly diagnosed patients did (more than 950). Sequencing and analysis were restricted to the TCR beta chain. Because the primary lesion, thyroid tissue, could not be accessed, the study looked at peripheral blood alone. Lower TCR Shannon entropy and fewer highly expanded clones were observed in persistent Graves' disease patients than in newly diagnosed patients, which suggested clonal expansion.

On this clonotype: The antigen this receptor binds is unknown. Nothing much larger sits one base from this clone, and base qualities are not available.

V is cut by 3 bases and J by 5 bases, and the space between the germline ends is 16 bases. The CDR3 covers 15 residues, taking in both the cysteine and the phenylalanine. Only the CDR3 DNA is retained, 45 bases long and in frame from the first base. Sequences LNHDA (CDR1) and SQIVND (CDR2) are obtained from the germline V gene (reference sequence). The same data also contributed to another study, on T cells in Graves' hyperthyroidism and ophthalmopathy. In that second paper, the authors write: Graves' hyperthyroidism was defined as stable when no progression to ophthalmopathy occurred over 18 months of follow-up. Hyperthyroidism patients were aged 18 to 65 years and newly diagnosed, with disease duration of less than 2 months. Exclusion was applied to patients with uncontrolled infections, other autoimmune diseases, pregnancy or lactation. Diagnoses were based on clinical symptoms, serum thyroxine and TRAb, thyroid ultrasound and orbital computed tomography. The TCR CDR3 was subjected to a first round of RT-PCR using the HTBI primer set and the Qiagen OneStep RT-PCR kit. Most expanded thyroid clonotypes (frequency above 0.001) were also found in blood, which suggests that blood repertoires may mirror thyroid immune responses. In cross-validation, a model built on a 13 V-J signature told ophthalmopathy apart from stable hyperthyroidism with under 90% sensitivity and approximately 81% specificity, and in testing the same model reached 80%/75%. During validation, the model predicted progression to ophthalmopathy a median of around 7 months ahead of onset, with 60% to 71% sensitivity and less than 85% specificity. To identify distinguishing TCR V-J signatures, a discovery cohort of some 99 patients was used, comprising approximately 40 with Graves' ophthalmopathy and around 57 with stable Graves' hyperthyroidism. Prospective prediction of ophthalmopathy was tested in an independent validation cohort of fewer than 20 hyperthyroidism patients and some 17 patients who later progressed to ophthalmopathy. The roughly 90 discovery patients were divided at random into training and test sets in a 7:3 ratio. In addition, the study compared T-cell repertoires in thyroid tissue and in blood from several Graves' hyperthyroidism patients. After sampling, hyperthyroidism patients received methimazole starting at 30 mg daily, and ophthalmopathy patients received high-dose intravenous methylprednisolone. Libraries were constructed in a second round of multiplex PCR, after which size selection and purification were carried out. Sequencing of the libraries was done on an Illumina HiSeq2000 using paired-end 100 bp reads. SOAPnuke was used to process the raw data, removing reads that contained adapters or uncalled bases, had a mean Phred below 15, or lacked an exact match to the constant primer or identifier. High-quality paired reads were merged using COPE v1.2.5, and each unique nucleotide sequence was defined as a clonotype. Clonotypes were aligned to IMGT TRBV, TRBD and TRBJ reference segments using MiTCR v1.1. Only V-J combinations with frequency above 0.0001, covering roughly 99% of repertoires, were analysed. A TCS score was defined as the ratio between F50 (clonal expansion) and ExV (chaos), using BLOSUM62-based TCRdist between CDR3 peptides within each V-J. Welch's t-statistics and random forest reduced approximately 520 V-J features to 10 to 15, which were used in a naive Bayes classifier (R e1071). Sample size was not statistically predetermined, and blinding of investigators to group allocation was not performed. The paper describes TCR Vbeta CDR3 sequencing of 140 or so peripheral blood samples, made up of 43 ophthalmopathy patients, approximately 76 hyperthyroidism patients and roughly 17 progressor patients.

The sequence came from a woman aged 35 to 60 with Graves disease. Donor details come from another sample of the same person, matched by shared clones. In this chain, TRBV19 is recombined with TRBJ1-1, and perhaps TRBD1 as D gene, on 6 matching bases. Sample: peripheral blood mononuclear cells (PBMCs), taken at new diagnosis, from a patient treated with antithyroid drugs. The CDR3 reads CASSILLGGETEAFF. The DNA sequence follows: TGTGCCAGTAGTATTTTATTAGGGGGAGAGACTGAAGCTTTCTTT.